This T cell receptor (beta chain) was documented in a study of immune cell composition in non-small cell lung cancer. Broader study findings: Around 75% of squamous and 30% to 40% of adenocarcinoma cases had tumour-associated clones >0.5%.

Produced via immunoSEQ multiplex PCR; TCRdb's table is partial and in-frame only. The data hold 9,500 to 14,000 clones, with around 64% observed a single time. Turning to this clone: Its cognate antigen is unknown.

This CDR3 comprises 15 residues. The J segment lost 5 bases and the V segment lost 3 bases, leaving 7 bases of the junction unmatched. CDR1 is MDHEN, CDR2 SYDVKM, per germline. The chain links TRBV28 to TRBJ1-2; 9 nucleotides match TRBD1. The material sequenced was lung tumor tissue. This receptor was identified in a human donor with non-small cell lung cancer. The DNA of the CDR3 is TGTGCCAGCAGTTTTGCGGGACAGGGACGGTATGGCTACACCTTC. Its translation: CASSFAGQGRYGYTF.